This is a list of T cell receptor beta chains from one sample in a study of blood T cell repertoires in COVID-19. The data were produced by immunoSEQ multiplex PCR, yet TCRdb's version contains in-frame clones alone and is incomplete. Here the sample spans under 450,000 clones, approximately 80% being singletons. Sequenced: peripheral blood. The receptors were sampled from a human donor with acute or convalescent COVID-19. The donor label of this sample is uncertain. Both conserved end residues are part of each CDR3. Fields, in order: D gene, V gene, clone size, J gene, CDR3 protein, CDR3 DNA. The D gene is left open where the match is weak. Size values are once, few and many counts, or a class for expanded clones, and some rows have none.

NA	TRBV11-2	few	TRBJ1-1	CASSLVQGMNTEAFF	TGTGCCAGCAGCTTAGTGCAGGGCATGAACACTGAAGCTTTCTTT
NA	TRBV2	many	TRBJ2-1	CASSESQYNEQFF	TGTGCCAGCAGTGAATCCCAGTACAATGAGCAGTTCTTC
NA	TRBV7-7	NA	TRBJ2-3	CASSLSWGPLDTQYF	TGTGCCAGCAGCTTAAGTTGGGGGCCCTTAGATACGCAGTATTTT
TRBD1	TRBV6-1	once	TRBJ1-2	CASSEMGQNYGYTF	TGTGCCAGCAGTGAAATGGGACAGAACTATGGCTACACCTTC
NA	TRBV7-8	NA	TRBJ1-2	CPSSLVGGAGYGYTF	TGTCCCAGCAGCTTAGTAGGGGGGGCGGGCTATGGCTACACCTTC
NA	TRBV7-9	once	TRBJ2-4	CASSQSGYKNIQYF	TGTGCCAGCAGCCAGAGCGGCTACAAAAACATTCAGTACTTC
NA	TRBV7-8	NA	TRBJ1-2	CASSHKLQVTGYGYTF	TGTGCCAGCAGCCATAAACTGCAAGTTACCGGCTATGGCTACACCTTC
NA	TRBV20-1	NA	TRBJ1-2	CSAYLTGPTF	TGCAGTGCCTATCTTACAGGGCCCACCTTC
NA	TRBV28	NA	TRBJ1-3	CASSLIRGTGNTIYF	TGTGCCAGCAGTTTAATTCGGGGAACTGGAAACACCATATATTTT
TRBD2	TRBV7-9	once	TRBJ2-2	CASSPARGGRRELFF	TGTGCCAGCAGCCCCGCGAGAGGCGGGAGGAGGGAGCTGTTTTTT
NA	TRBV6-5	NA	TRBJ1-1	CATRDRRNTEAFF	TGTGCCACCAGAGACAGGCGGAACACTGAAGCTTTCTTT
NA	TRBV5-6	NA	TRBJ2-5	CASSLYQIQETQYF	TGTGCCAGCAGCTTGTACCAGATCCAAGAGACCCAGTACTTC